Sequencing of this T cell receptor (beta chain) was carried out in a study of cytomegalovirus exposure and HLA in healthy donors. Study-level background: Earlier, 200 million or so T cells were analyzed, and 117 million unique TCR beta sequences were found among them. Study-level results: Many donors carried some public TCRs, although rarity characterized most TCR sequences. Earlier results showed most TCR beta V segments being productive about 90% or about 30% of the time. The analysis excluded some indistinguishable V segments, including TRBV6-2 and TRBV6-3.

In the PCR, 60 Vbeta and 13 Jbeta primers were used. The data were produced by immunoSEQ multiplex PCR, yet TCRdb's version contains in-frame clones alone and is incomplete. This table holds more than 200,000 clones, around 79% found once. As for this clone: The antigen remains unidentified.

Germline lookup yields CDR1 MGHDK and CDR2 SYGVNS. This CDR3 comprises 17 residues. V lost 2 bases, J lost 4 bases, and 12 bases stayed unmatched. The genes are TRBV25-1 and TRBJ2-3, with 7 bases matching TRBD2. The sample was PBMCs. This TCR came from a male donor in good health and CMV-seronegative. This CDR3 is CASSETLRGGSSDTQYF. In nucleotides, the CDR3 is TGTGCCAGCAGTGAAACCCTGAGGGGCGGGAGCTCAGATACGCAGTATTTT.